This T cell receptor (beta chain) was identified during a study of blood T cell repertoires in COVID-19. Study context: T cells, B-cell-depleted T cells, or PBMCs supplied cDNA or gDNA.

Germline V gene data show CDR1 as LGHDT and CDR2 as YNNKEL (reference sequence). J lost 6 bases, V lost 3 bases, and 9 bases had no gene match. The CDR3 spans 16 residues. This clone came up once. Per the original methods: Nucleated cell counts were estimated from reference gene primer amplification. TCRdb keeps only in-frame clones here, not all; method: immunoSEQ multiplex PCR. V, J and clone size derive from that table, while D and trimming were established from the DNA sequence. The sample has 75,000 to 95,000 clones, roughly 78% seen once. Seattle cases were enrolled at active infection and followed longitudinally.

The V call is TRBV3-1 (or the pseudogene TRBV3-2), the J call TRBJ1-5, with 9 bases lining up with TRBD1. Sequenced input: peripheral blood. This TCR came from a man in his 60s with COVID-19, enrolled during active disease. The CDR3 bases are TGTGCCAGCAGCCAGATGATGGGACAGGGAGTTCAGCCCCAGCATTTT. This translates into CASSQMMGQGVQPQHF.